This T cell receptor (beta chain) was sequenced during a study of blood T cell repertoires in COVID-19. The CDR3 totals 14 residues. Per germline, CDR1 SGDLS and CDR2 YYNGEE. V dropped 0 bases and J dropped 2 bases, with 7 bases sitting between them. The participants were between 18 and 89 years old and came from 24 US areas. Recovery among Cohort 3 donors was established by two negative PCRs, clearance, or symptom resolution. Authors' data handling: Researchers report that nucleated cell counts were estimated from reference gene primer amplification. Produced via immunoSEQ multiplex PCR; TCRdb's table is partial and in-frame only. The V and J calls and clone size are taken from that table; D and trimming were inferred from the DNA. The sample consists of approximately 280,000 clones, about nine tenths of them appearing once.

The chain has TRBV9 and TRBJ2-3; D not resolved. The receptor's source is a woman in her fifties or sixties who had recovered from COVID-19. The sequenced sample was PBMCs or T cells enriched from blood (not recorded which). The CDR3 bases are TGTGCCAGCAGCGTAGGCAGAAACACAGATACGCAGTATTTT. Translation: CASSVGRNTDTQYF.